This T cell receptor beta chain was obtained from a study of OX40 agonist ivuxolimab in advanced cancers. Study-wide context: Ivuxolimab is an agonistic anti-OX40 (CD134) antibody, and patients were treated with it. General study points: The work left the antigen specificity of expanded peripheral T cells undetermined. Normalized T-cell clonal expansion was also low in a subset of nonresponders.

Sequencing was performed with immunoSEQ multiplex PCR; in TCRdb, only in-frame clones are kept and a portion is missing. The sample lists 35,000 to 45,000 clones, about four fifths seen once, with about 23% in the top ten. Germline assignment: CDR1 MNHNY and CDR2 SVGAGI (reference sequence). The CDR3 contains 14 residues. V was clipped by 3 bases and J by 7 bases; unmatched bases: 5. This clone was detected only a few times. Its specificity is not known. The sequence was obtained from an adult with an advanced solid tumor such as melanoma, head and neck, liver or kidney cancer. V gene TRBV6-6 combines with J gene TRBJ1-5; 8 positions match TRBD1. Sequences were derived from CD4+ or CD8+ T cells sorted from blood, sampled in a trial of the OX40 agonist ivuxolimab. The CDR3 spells CASSYGQGGQPQHF. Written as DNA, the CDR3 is TGTGCCAGCAGTTATGGACAGGGTGGACAGCCCCAGCATTTT.